This T cell receptor (beta chain) was sequenced in a study of beta chain features in type 1 diabetes. As for the study in general: The study examined about 110,000,000 sorted cells across all samples. Whole-study findings and limits: Shorter TCRB CDR3s, moderately but significantly so, were found in Type 1 diabetes patients in all four CD4+ subsets. Patients' naive, central memory and regulatory TCRB repertoires appeared more alike than those of healthy donors. Patients with type 1 diabetes carried fewer insertions and had more deletions at their VDJ junctions.

Sequenced material consisted of expressed TCRB transcripts (all of the isolated RNA was reverse transcribed). Naive, central memory and regulatory T cell samples came to a mean of roughly 4 million reads. Profiling relied on immunoSEQ multiplex PCR, and the TCRdb table lists in-frame clones only, not all of them. This table has some 640,000 clones, over 12% appearing once. The sample holds a few counts of this clone. The antigen is not known. This sample also contains other DNA sequences that code for the same CDR3. The V and J ends lost 0 bases and 2 bases respectively, with 11 bases between them. Germline-derived CDR1 and CDR2 are LGHNA and YNFKEQ. This CDR3 comprises 16 residues.

The sequencing input was naive CD4+ T cells from blood. This sequence originates from a man between 18 and 29 years old with type 1 diabetes. The chain carries TRBV4-2 and TRBJ1-5; the D gene is possibly TRBD1 (6 bases). In DNA form, the CDR3 reads TGTGCCAGCAGCCAAGATCCCGGACAGCGCAATCAGCCCCAGCATTTT. It is translated as CASSQDPGQRNQPQHF.